The T cell receptor (beta chain) under discussion was sequenced for a study of molecular identifiers for immune sequencing clone quantification. As for the study in general: With replicates, the RNA of approximately 22,000 or 94,000 naive CD8 cells was split five ways and four were sequenced.

One entry per CDR3 protein results from TCRdb running MiXCR on the PCR reads. The sample includes 350,000 or so distinct CDR3 sequences, about 21% of them seen just once. This clonotype was found many times. Construction of naive CD8 libraries employed about 19,000 to 1,100,000 sorted cells together with 10%, 30% or 50% RNA. The CDR3 is 13 residues long. The V end lost 3 bases, the J end lost 7 bases, and 13 bases lay between the germline ends. Germline CDR1 and CDR2: LNHDA and SQIVND (reference sequence). The chain carries TRBV19 and TRBJ2-7, with D perhaps matching TRBD2 (5 bases). The receptor's source is a human donor in good health. Some libraries in this study had Jurkat cell RNA spiked in. Sample: naive CD8+ T cells from blood, with Jurkat cell RNA spiked in. Subset here: FACS-sorted CD8+CD4-CCR7+CD45RA+ naive T cells. Written as DNA, the CDR3 is TGTGCCAGTAGTATCAACCTTTCGGGAGAGCAGTACTTC. The encoded protein is CASSINLSGEQYF.